Each of the 20 T cell receptor beta chains below was sequenced from the same sample in a study of blood T cell repertoires in COVID-19. Profiled with immunoSEQ multiplex PCR; TCRdb holds only in-frame clones, not every one. The top ten clones hold 5% to 6.5% of a sample with approximately 61,000 clones, 85% of them seen once. The sequencing input was peripheral blood. Receptor source: a man between 65 and 85 years old with acute or convalescent COVID-19.

This clone occurred once. This chain joins TRBV5-1 and TRBJ2-1; 10 nucleotides align to TRBD2. The J segment lost 7 bases and the V segment lost 0 bases, leaving 7 bases of the junction unmatched. CDR3 length: 16 residues. Germline loops: CDR1 SGHRS, CDR2 YFSETQ. CDR3 loop: CASSLGGTSVHNEQFF. The DNA of the CDR3 is TGCGCCAGCAGCTTGGGAGGGACTAGCGTACATAATGAGCAGTTCTTC.

Only one count was recorded for this clone. V and J are TRBV4-1 and TRBJ1-6; D ambiguous. The CDR3 is 13 amino acids. Germline V gene lookup returns CDR1 MGHRA and CDR2 YSYEKL. With 0 bases removed from V and 10 bases from J, the gap between germline ends came to 7 bases. This CDR3 is CASSQDRGSPLHF. For the CDR3, the DNA is TGCGCCAGCAGCCAAGATAGAGGGTCACCCCTCCACTTT.

The chain joins TRBV2 to TRBJ1-6, with 10 nucleotides matching TRBD1. Trimming at V came to 8 bases and at J to 8 bases, leaving 3 bases not matched to a gene. The CDR3 has 13 amino acids. Looked up from germline, CDR1 is SNHLY and CDR2 is FYNNEI. CDR3 nucleotide sequence: TGTGCCAGCGGGACAGGGGAGGATTCACCCCTCCACTTT. Translated, it gives CASGTGEDSPLHF. Full variable domain (outside the CDR3, taken from reference TRBV2 and TRBJ1-6): EPEVTQTPSHQVTQMGQEVILRCVPISNHLYFYWYRQILGQKVEFLVSFYNNEISEKSEIFDDQFSVERPDGSNFTLKIRSTKLEDSAMYFCASGTGEDSPLHFGNGTRLTVT.

The gene calls are TRBV3-1 (or the pseudogene TRBV3-2) and TRBJ1-4; D uncertain. The ends were cut back, 5 bases at V and 8 bases at J, with 12 bases in the middle. This CDR3 has 13 amino acids. Germline CDR1 and CDR2: LGHDT and YNNKEL (reference sequence). The CDR3 coding sequence is TGTGCCAGCAGCGAAGGTGTCCGGGAAAAACTGTTTTTT. This encodes CASSEGVREKLFF.

In this sample, this clone turned up once. The rearrangement links TRBV18 to TRBJ2-3, with 9 bases identical to TRBD2. The germline gives CDR1 KGHSH, CDR2 LQKENI. Trimming took 3 bases from V and 5 from J; bases not matched to a gene: 3. The CDR3 extends over 14 amino acids. CDR3 sequence (DNA): TGTGCCAGCTCACCTCTAGCGGGGAAAGATACGCAGTATTTT. Protein: CASSPLAGKDTQYF.

The chain employs TRBV6-2 or TRBV6-3 and TRBJ1-3; 9 bases are shared with TRBD1. The CDR3 runs 16 residues. Unmatched junction bases numbered 5, after V lost 5 bases and J lost 0 bases. Germline V gene lookup returns CDR1 MNHEY and CDR2 SVGEGT. The CDR3: CASSRRDRDSGNTIYF. The CDR3 DNA is TGTGCCAGCAGTCGCCGGGACAGGGACTCTGGAAACACCATATATTTT.

This rearrangement joins TRBV29-1 to TRBJ2-1; 8 nucleotides align to TRBD2. The germline CDR1 and CDR2 sequences are SQVTM and ANQGSEA. This CDR3 contains 17 residues. The trim removed 7 bases at V and 6 bases at J, leaving 20 bases unmatched. Here the CDR3 DNA reads TGCAGCGCTGGATGGAGGACGGGACTAGGGTTCACCAATGAGCAGTTCTTC. It codes for CSAGWRTGLGFTNEQFF.

The V call is TRBV5-1, the J call TRBJ2-7; 11 positions match TRBD1. Looked up from germline, CDR1 is SGHRS and CDR2 is YFSETQ. After removal of 1 base from V and 7 bases from J, the junction contained 4 bases not matched to a gene. The CDR3 has 14 amino acids. The CDR3 DNA is TGCGCCAGCAGCTTGAGGACAGGGGGCTGGGAGCAGTACTTC. This codes for CASSLRTGGWEQYF.

This clone occurred a few times. The J gene is TRBJ2-1, the V gene TRBV11-2; 7 bases fit TRBD2. CDR3 length: 17 amino acids. The germline V gene encodes CDR1 SGHAT and CDR2 FQNNGV. The junction had 7 bases not matched to a gene; V was cut back by 0 bases and J by 2 bases. The CDR3 here is CASSLDTRTRAYNEQFF. As DNA, the CDR3 is TGTGCCAGCAGCTTAGATACTAGGACTAGGGCCTACAATGAGCAGTTCTTC.

V usage is TRBV10-1 and J usage is TRBJ2-5; maybe TRBD2 (6 bases). This CDR3 contains 15 residues. V lost 0 bases and J lost 2, with 10 bases in between. Germline V lookup: CDR1 WNHNN, CDR2 SYGVQD (reference sequence). The CDR3 protein is CASSESRGLQETQYF. The CDR3 DNA reads TGCGCCAGCAGTGAGTCTCGGGGACTGCAAGAGACCCAGTACTTC.

This sequence joins TRBV18 and TRBJ2-5; 7 nucleotides match TRBD1. Germline CDR1 and CDR2: KGHSH and LQKENI. CDR3 length equals 17 residues. Trimming took 4 bases from V and 0 from J; bases not matched to a gene: 11. The CDR3 DNA sequence: TGTGCCAGCTCACATAATCCCGGGACAGTCAACCAAGAGACCCAGTACTTC. It yields the protein CASSHNPGTVNQETQYF.

In this sample, this clone turned up a few times. The chain carries TRBV11-2 and TRBJ2-1; maybe TRBD2 (7 bases). The germline V gene has CDR1 SGHAT and CDR2 FQNNGV. The ends were cut back, 5 bases at V and 0 bases at J, with 20 bases in the middle. The CDR3 is made up of 18 amino acids. This chain's CDR3 is CASSRPVGGGLSYNEQFF. CDR3 in DNA: TGTGCCAGCAGCCGCCCTGTGGGGGGGGGCCTCTCCTACAATGAGCAGTTCTTC. Full variable domain (missing parts from reference TRBV11-2 and TRBJ2-1): EAGVAQSPRYKIIEKRQSVAFWCNPISGHATLYWYQQILGQGPKLLIQFQNNGVVDDSQLPKDRFSAERLKGVDSTLKIQPAKLEDSAVYLCASSRPVGGGLSYNEQFFGPGTRLTVL.

The V and J genes are TRBV10-1 and TRBJ2-1; 7 bases map to TRBD2. Germline V gives CDR1 WNHNN, CDR2 SYGVQD (reference sequence). J gave up 11 bases and V 4 bases, and 2 bases lay outside the gene matches. This CDR3 region has 11 residues. The CDR3 DNA reads TGCGCCAGCAGTGCTAGCGGTAAGCAGTTCTTC. Protein product: CASSASGKQFF.

The rearrangement joins TRBV7-8 to TRBJ2-2, with D tentatively TRBD1 (6 bases). Trimming pared 5 bases from V and 5 bases from J, leaving 12 bases between. The length of the CDR3 is 14 residues. Germline V gene sequence: CDR1 SGHVS, CDR2 FQNEAQ. The CDR3 sequence is CASSAGQRTGELFF. CDR3 DNA: TGTGCCAGCAGCGCCGGACAGCGGACCGGGGAGCTGTTTTTT.

The V and J genes are TRBV5-1 and TRBJ1-2; no definite D call. The CDR3 loop spans 14 amino acids. In germline, CDR1 is SGHRS, CDR2 YFSETQ. Trimming removed 0 bases at V and 1 base at J, with 7 bases between. CDR3 region: CASSLATFNYGYTF. The CDR3 nucleotides read TGCGCCAGCAGCTTGGCCACATTTAACTATGGCTACACCTTC.

The chain employs TRBV24-1 and TRBJ2-1; TRBD1 matches 8 bases. The CDR3 consists of 15 residues. J gave up 10 bases and V 4 bases, and 11 bases lay outside the gene matches. Looked up from germline, CDR1 is KGHDR and CDR2 is SFDVKD. The CDR3 coding sequence is TGTGCCACCAGTGACCCCGCCGGGACAGGAACAGAGCAGTTCTTC. Translated: CATSDPAGTGTEQFF.

The chain couples TRBV5-4 to TRBJ1-4, with 10 bases that match TRBD1. Germline-derived CDR1 and CDR2 are SGHNT and YYREEE (reference sequence). J was trimmed by 3 bases and V by 6 bases; bases with no gene match: 5. The CDR3 contains 15 residues. The CDR3 region has the DNA TGTGCCAGCACCCGACAGGGGGCGGCTAATGAAAAACTGTTTTTT. It yields the protein CASTRQGAANEKLFF.

Here the CDR3 reads CASSLVPRSLEAFF. The CDR3 DNA reads TGTGCCAGCAGCTTGGTTCCTAGGAGCCTTGAAGCTTTCTTT. The J gene is TRBJ1-1, the V gene TRBV5-5; D remains unclear. CDR3 length: 14 residues. Germline V gene sequence: CDR1 SGHKS, CDR2 YYEKEE (reference sequence). Between the trimmed V and J ends, which lost 0 bases and 7 bases, there was a span of 13 bases.

V and J are TRBV3-1 (or the pseudogene TRBV3-2) and TRBJ2-7, with TRBD1 matching over 9 bases. This CDR3 is 13 amino acids long. Germline V gives CDR1 LGHDT, CDR2 YNNKEL (reference sequence). Unmatched junction bases numbered 1, after V lost 1 base and J lost 6 bases. The CDR3 DNA reads as TGTGCCAGCAGCCAAGGGACAGGGGCCGAGCAGTACTTC. Translating it yields CASSQGTGAEQYF.

This sequence joins TRBV27 and TRBJ2-7, with 8 positions matching TRBD1. The CDR3 has 15 residues. V dropped 6 bases and J dropped 2; count of bases not matched to a gene: 9. Germline V gene lookup returns CDR1 MNHEY and CDR2 SMNVEV (reference sequence). Here the CDR3 reads CASSFRSQGAYEQYF. For the CDR3, the DNA is TGTGCCAGCAGCTTCCGATCACAGGGGGCCTACGAGCAGTACTTC.